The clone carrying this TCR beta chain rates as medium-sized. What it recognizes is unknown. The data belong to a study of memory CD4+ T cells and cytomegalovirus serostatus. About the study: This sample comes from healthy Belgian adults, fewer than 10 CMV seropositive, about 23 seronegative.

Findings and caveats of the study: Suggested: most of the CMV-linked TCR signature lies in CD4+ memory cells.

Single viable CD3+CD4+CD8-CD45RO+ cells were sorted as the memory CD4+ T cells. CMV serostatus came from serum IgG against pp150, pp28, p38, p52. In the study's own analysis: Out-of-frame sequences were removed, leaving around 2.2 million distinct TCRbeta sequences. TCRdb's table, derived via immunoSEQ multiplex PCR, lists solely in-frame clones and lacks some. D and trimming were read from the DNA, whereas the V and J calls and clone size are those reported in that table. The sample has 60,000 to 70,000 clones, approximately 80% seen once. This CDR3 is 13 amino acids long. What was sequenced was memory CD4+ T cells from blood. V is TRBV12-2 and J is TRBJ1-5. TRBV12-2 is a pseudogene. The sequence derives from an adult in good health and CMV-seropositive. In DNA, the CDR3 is TGTGCAAGTCGAACCGACCGATATCAGCCCCAGCATTTT. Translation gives CASRTDRYQPQHF.